These 28 T cell receptor beta chains originate from one sample sequenced in a study of blood T cells in healthy people across ages. For the second PCR, which ran for roughly 7 to 11 cycles, a sample-barcoded 5' primer and a J-beta primer mix were used. TCRdb redid the calling of the 5' RACE reads with MiXCR, one entry per CDR3 protein. This table holds 700,000 or so distinct CDR3 sequences, about a fifth found once. The specimen sequenced was blood. These receptors came from a man between 70 and 80 years old in good health.

This clonotype was counted between two and nine times. The chain is built from TRBV20-1 and TRBJ2-5, with D tentatively TRBD2 (5 bases). CDR3 length equals 16 residues. Germline CDR1 reads DFQATT; CDR2 reads SNEGSKA (reference sequence). V was cut by 2 bases and J by 1 base, with 17 bases left in between. CDR3 sequence (DNA): TGCAGTGCTAGAACCCAATTCGGACTTCTCCAAGAGACCCAGTACTTC. This translates into CSARTQFGLLQETQYF.

This clonotype was picked up a small number of times. This chain links TRBV15 with TRBJ2-5; 7 bases are shared with TRBD1. Near its end, the DNA agrees better with TRBJ2-1, so the J call may be wrong. The CDR3 has 16 amino acids. From germline, CDR1 is LNHNV and CDR2 YYDKDF (reference sequence). The DNA of the CDR3 is TGTGCCACCAGCAGCGTGTGGACAGGACCAACCTATGAGCAGTTCTTC. As protein: CATSSVWTGPTYEQFF.

The table lists this clonotype with a few counts. The chain joins TRBV20-1 to TRBJ2-3; 8 nucleotides agree with TRBD2. The trim removed 5 bases at V and 1 base at J, leaving 11 bases unmatched. The germline V gene has CDR1 DFQATT and CDR2 SNEGSKA (reference sequence). The CDR3 is 16 residues long. As DNA, the CDR3 is TGCAGTGCTCGCCCGGGGAGTAGCGGGGGCACAGATACGCAGTATTTT. This sequence encodes CSARPGSSGGTDTQYF.

This clonotype showed up just once. The rearrangement links TRBV12-3 or TRBV12-4 to TRBJ1-5, with D unresolved. The CDR3 contains 12 residues. Trimming cost V 3 bases and J 9 bases, with 9 bases left between them. The CDR3 spells CASSFGARPQHF. Written as DNA, the CDR3 is TGTGCCAGCAGTTTCGGAGCTCGGCCCCAGCATTTT.

In its sample, this clonotype was seen a few times. The V and J genes are TRBV6-6 and TRBJ2-3, with no clear D. CDR3 length: 13 amino acids. Germline V gene data show CDR1 as MNHNY and CDR2 as SVGAGI (reference sequence). The ends were cut back, 2 bases at V and 3 bases at J, with 6 bases in the middle. CDR3 DNA sequence: TGTGCCAGCAGTTACCCGGAAACAGATACGCAGTATTTT. Its protein product is CASSYPETDTQYF.

This clonotype was observed a few times. The chain joins TRBV20-1 to TRBJ2-5, with D maybe TRBD2 (5 bases). Matching the DNA end better, TRBJ2-7 makes the J call doubtful. Germline V gene lookup returns CDR1 DFQATT and CDR2 SNEGSKA (reference sequence). The length of the CDR3 is 12 residues. DNA for the CDR3: TGCAGTGCGCCGGACTCTTCTGGCGAGCAGTACTTC. This sequence encodes CSAPDSSGEQYF.

This clonotype appeared a few times. The V gene is TRBV27, the J gene TRBJ1-2; D unresolved. The CDR3 contains 16 residues. Germline CDR1 is MNHEY and CDR2 is SMNVEV (reference sequence). The germline V and J ends were trimmed by 5 bases and 4 bases, with 20 bases remaining between them. CDR3 bases: TGTGCCAGCAGTCTGGGAAGTTCCTGGGGAATCTATGGCTACACCTTC. It yields the protein CASSLGSSWGIYGYTF.

With respect to this clonotype: An end of the junction differs from the germline gene, which may be a read error. This chain uses TRBV29-1 with TRBJ2-5; the D is unclear. This CDR3 is 11 amino acids long. In germline, CDR1 is SQVTM, CDR2 ANQGSEA. The CDR3 spells CSVEVRQAQNF. Here the CDR3 DNA reads TGCAGCGTTGAAGTGCGTCAGGCCCAGAACTTC.

As to this clonotype: A read error may account for a junction end that differs from germline. This chain uses TRBV12-3 or TRBV12-4 with TRBJ1-2, with D tentatively TRBD1 (5 bases). The CDR3 totals 13 residues. The CDR3 sequence: CASSPGDVPHHHF. The CDR3 region has the DNA TGTGCCAGCAGCCCGGGGGACGTCCCCCACCACCACTTC.

This clonotype appeared many times. This chain connects TRBV12-3 or TRBV12-4 to TRBJ1-4, with TRBD1 as a possible D gene (6 bases). This CDR3 is 12 amino acids long. The V end was cut by 7 bases, the J end by 11 bases, with 14 bases between. The CDR3 is CASKAGGGKLFF. The CDR3 DNA reads TGTGCCAGCAAGGCAGGCGGGGGCAAACTGTTTTTT.

This rearrangement joins TRBV5-1 to TRBJ2-7; 8 positions agree with TRBD1. Germline V gene lookup returns CDR1 SGHRS and CDR2 YFSETQ. The CDR3 loop spans 16 amino acids. The V gene end was trimmed by 2 bases and the J gene end by 3 bases; junction bases not matched to a gene: 10. Written as DNA, the CDR3 is TGCGCCAGCAGCTTTGGGACAGGCGAGTTGCTCTACGAGCAGTACTTC. Its protein product is CASSFGTGELLYEQYF.

This rearrangement joins TRBV19 to TRBJ2-5; 12 bases agree with TRBD1. V lost 11 bases to trimming and J lost 5 bases; unmatched junction nucleotides: 6. The CDR3 loop spans 13 amino acids. CDR1 and CDR2 (germline): LNHDA, SQIVND (reference sequence). The CDR3 loop reads CAVGTGGLETQYF. The CDR3 coding sequence is TGTGCCGTTGGGACAGGGGGCTTGGAGACCCAGTACTTC.

The J gene is TRBJ2-7, the V gene TRBV7-8; D remains ambiguous. Germline V gene lookup returns CDR1 SGHVS and CDR2 FQNEAQ. The length of the CDR3 is 15 residues. The V gene lost 4 bases and the J gene lost 0 bases, with 13 bases spanning the gap. CDR3 residues: CASSSLLSTSYEQYF. DNA of the CDR3: TGTGCCAGCAGCTCCCTGTTAAGTACCTCCTACGAGCAGTACTTC.

The V call is TRBV7-9, the J call TRBJ1-6; 7 nucleotides align to TRBD1. Germline CDR1 reads SEHNR; CDR2 reads FQNEAQ (reference sequence). The V segment lost 6 bases and the J segment 5 bases; nucleotides outside the gene matches: 4. The CDR3 spans 14 residues. CDR3 amino acids: CASSWTGDNSPLHF. The CDR3 DNA follows: TGTGCCAGCAGTTGGACAGGAGATAATTCACCCCTCCACTTT.

This clonotype was seen more than once but under ten times. The rearrangement links TRBV20-1 to TRBJ2-1, with D perhaps being TRBD1 or TRBD2 (5 bases each). V gave up 1 base and J gave up 12 bases, with 16 bases separating them. The CDR3 has 13 residues. Germline loops: CDR1 DFQATT, CDR2 SNEGSKA (reference sequence). DNA for the CDR3: TGCAGTGCTAGAGTCCTACTAGGGGATGGGCAGTTCTTC. Translation gives CSARVLLGDGQFF.

The J gene is TRBJ2-5, the V gene TRBV25-1; 10 bases map to TRBD1. Germline lookup yields CDR1 MGHDK and CDR2 SYGVNS. V shed 4 bases and J 7 bases; nucleotides not matched to a gene: 9. This CDR3 has 15 residues. CDR3 region: CASSVSGTGEGTQYF. CDR3 DNA: TGTGCCAGCAGTGTATCCGGGACAGGGGAAGGGACCCAGTACTTC.

As for this clonotype: One junction end does not reproduce the germline sequence, and a read error may be involved. The chain recombines TRBV20-1 with TRBJ1-2; D gene ambiguous. Looked up from germline, CDR1 is DFQATT and CDR2 is SNEGSKA (reference sequence). The CDR3 totals 13 residues. The CDR3 coding sequence is TGCAGCGCTAGAGATTTGGAAGGCTGTGGCTACACCTTC. Translation gives CSARDLEGCGYTF.

In DNA, the CDR3 is TGCGCCAGCAGTGAGGGGACTACTCAGTTCTTC. This codes for CASSEGTTQFF. The genes are TRBV10-2 and TRBJ2-5; 7 bases are shared with TRBD2. The J call is in doubt because the DNA end fits TRBJ2-1 better. This CDR3 spans 11 amino acids. The V gene's germline CDR1 is WSHSY and CDR2 SAAADI.

There are a few counts of this clonotype. The genes are TRBV3-1 and TRBJ2-7, with D possibly being TRBD1 (6 bases). Germline V lookup: CDR1 LGHDT, CDR2 YNNKEL (reference sequence). The CDR3 runs to 14 residues. The V and J ends lost 4 bases and 0 bases respectively, with 10 bases between them. The CDR3 coding sequence is TGTGCCAGCAGCCGACCGACAGGCTCCTACGAGCAGTACGTC. It specifies CASSRPTGSYEQYV.

This clonotype was observed at least ten times. The V call is TRBV29-1, the J call TRBJ2-1; D gene unclear. V was clipped by 3 bases and J by 7 bases, with 16 bases between them. The CDR3 loop spans 14 amino acids. CDR1 and CDR2 from the germline V gene are SQVTM and ANQGSEA. The DNA for the CDR3 is TGCAGCGTTGATGTTTGGCCAACCATTAATGAGCAGTTCTTC. Protein product: CSVDVWPTINEQFF.

This clonotype was seen more than once but under ten times. This rearrangement joins TRBV2 to TRBJ2-5; D unclear. V was clipped by 3 bases and J by 5 bases, with 16 bases between them. Germline V CDR1 and CDR2: SNHLY, FYNNEI. The CDR3 is 15 amino acids. The CDR3 region has the DNA TGTGCCAGCAGTGATTATCTGGGCCCGGATGAGACCCAGTACTTC. This translates into CASSDYLGPDETQYF.

In its sample, this clonotype was seen a few times. The chain recombines TRBV20-1 with TRBJ1-5; no reliable D call. Per the germline V gene, CDR1 is DFQATT and CDR2 is SNEGSKA (reference sequence). With 3 bases removed from V and 5 bases from J, the gap between germline ends came to 17 bases. The CDR3 covers 15 residues. This chain's CDR3 is CSASGLGRFDQPQHF. CDR3 nucleotide sequence: TGCAGTGCTAGCGGCCTCGGACGTTTTGATCAGCCCCAGCATTTT.

This clonotype was counted only a few times. The J gene is TRBJ1-5, the V gene TRBV19; D is undetermined. The length of the CDR3 is 10 residues. The V gene lost 7 bases and the J gene lost 7 bases, with 5 bases spanning the gap. Germline values: CDR1 LNHDA, CDR2 SQIVND (reference sequence). The CDR3 region is CASNWQPQHF. As DNA, the CDR3 is TGTGCCAGTAATTGGCAGCCCCAGCATTTT.

This chain links TRBV7-6 with TRBJ2-5, with a weak D call TRBD2 (5 bases). The CDR3 runs 13 residues. Trimming took 1 base from V and 4 from J, leaving 7 bases between them. The germline CDR1 and CDR2 sequences are SGHVS and FNYEAQ. For the CDR3, the DNA is TGTGCCAGCAGCTTAGAGGCGGGAGAGACCCAGTACTTC. Its translation: CASSLEAGETQYF.

This rearrangement joins TRBV18 to TRBJ2-3; D uncertain. The CDR3 length is 14 residues. V was trimmed by 3 bases and J by 2 bases, leaving 9 bases between them. Germline-derived CDR1 and CDR2 are KGHSH and LQKENI. CDR3 sequence reads: CASSPRELTDTQYF. The CDR3 DNA reads as TGTGCCAGCTCACCTAGAGAGCTCACAGATACGCAGTATTTT.

Details on this clonotype: The junction differs from germline at one of its ends, possibly a read error. The chain joins TRBV7-9 to TRBJ1-6, with D possibly TRBD1 on 5 matching bases. Germline V lookup: CDR1 SEHNR, CDR2 FQNEAQ (reference sequence). The CDR3 runs 14 residues. The chain's CDR3 is CACSSTTDNSPLHF. The CDR3 DNA reads as TGTGCCTGCAGCTCTACGACAGATAATTCACCCCTCCACTTT.

V is TRBV5-1 and J is TRBJ2-5; the D is unclear. Trimming removed 0 bases from V and 5 bases from J, with 14 bases in between. The CDR3 is 15 amino acids. Germline CDR1 reads SGHRS; CDR2 reads YFSETQ. The CDR3: CASSLVVRSPETQYF. The CDR3 DNA reads as TGCGCCAGCAGCTTGGTGGTCCGGAGCCCCGAGACCCAGTACTTC.

The rearrangement joins TRBV7-9 to TRBJ2-5, with D hard to call. CDR1 and CDR2 (germline): SEHNR, FQNEAQ (reference sequence). Trimming shortened V by 4 bases and J by 5 bases, and 17 bases separated the two germline ends. This CDR3 has 15 amino acids. CDR3 nucleotides: TGTGCCAGCAGCTCCTCCCAGACCGGGTGGGAGACCCAGTACTTC. It is translated as CASSSSQTGWETQYF.